Following are 21 T cell receptor beta chains from one sample sequenced in a study of control samples from healthy donors and cancer patients. Produced via immunoSEQ multiplex PCR; TCRdb's table is partial and in-frame only. The sample holds around 50,000 clones, roughly nine tenths seen once. The source material was PBMCs. The source of these receptors is a man aged 35-49 years with colorectal cancer.

This chain links TRBV5-6 with TRBJ1-2; D gene ambiguous. This CDR3 spans 15 amino acids. The V end lost 2 bases, the J end lost 1 base, and 12 bases lay between the germline ends. Germline V gene lookup returns CDR1 SGHDT and CDR2 YYEEEE. The CDR3: CASSFRAVHNYGYTF. The CDR3 bases are TGTGCCAGCAGCTTTAGGGCAGTTCATAACTATGGCTACACCTTC.

This chain connects TRBV21-1 to TRBJ2-3; the DNA was not used to check the table's D call, TRBD2. TRBV21-1 constitutes a pseudogene. This CDR3 has 15 residues. The CDR3 loop is CASSKAGGLPDTQYF. CDR3 DNA sequence: TGTGCCAGCAGCAAGGCGGGAGGGCTACCAGATACGCAGTATTTT.

The chain combines TRBV11-2 with TRBJ1-1, with 7 bases matching TRBD1. Germline CDR1 is SGHAT and CDR2 is FQNNGV. The trim removed 1 base at V and 8 bases at J, leaving 7 bases unmatched. This CDR3 comprises 14 residues. CDR3: CASSLVIPGQEAFF. The CDR3 DNA is TGTGCCAGCAGCTTAGTTATACCGGGACAGGAAGCTTTCTTT.

This chain links TRBV2 with TRBJ2-1; 11 positions agree with TRBD2. The CDR3 is 14 amino acids. The germline V gene encodes CDR1 SNHLY and CDR2 FYNNEI. The V gene end was trimmed by 3 bases and the J gene end by 7 bases; junction bases not matched to a gene: 2. CDR3 sequence reads: CASSDSGRGNEQFF. The DNA for the CDR3 is TGTGCCAGCAGTGATAGCGGGAGGGGGAATGAGCAGTTCTTC.

The V gene is TRBV28, the J gene TRBJ1-1, with D maybe TRBD1 (6 bases). The CDR3 length is 14 residues. The ends were cut back, 5 bases at V and 3 bases at J, with 13 bases in the middle. CDR1 is MDHEN and CDR2 is SYDVKM in the germline V gene. CDR3 bases: TGTGCCAGCAGTCCTCTCGGACAGTACACTGAAGCTTTCTTT. Protein sequence: CASSPLGQYTEAFF.

This chain uses TRBV10-3 with TRBJ2-5, with 10 bases fitting TRBD2. With 8 bases clipped from V and 3 bases from J, the junction kept 3 bases outside the gene matches. The CDR3 is made up of 13 amino acids. The germline gives CDR1 ENHRY, CDR2 SYGVKD. The CDR3 reads CAIGAGGEETQYF. CDR3 bases: TGTGCCATCGGAGCGGGAGGGGAAGAGACCCAGTACTTC.

The V gene is TRBV28, the J gene TRBJ2-6; possible D gene TRBD2, 5 bases. In germline, CDR1 is MDHEN, CDR2 SYDVKM. This CDR3 has 16 amino acids. V lost 2 bases and J 3 bases, leaving 11 bases between the germline ends. CDR3 DNA: TGTGCCAGCAGTTTACTTTTCGCGGGTGGGGCCAACGTCCTGACTTTC. Translating gives CASSLLFAGGANVLTF.

The CDR3 DNA reads as TGCGCCAGCAGCCCCCTGCGCGGGTCTTACGAGCAGTACTTC. It encodes CASSPLRGSYEQYF. This rearrangement joins TRBV10-1 to TRBJ2-7; D possibly corresponds to TRBD2 (5 bases). Per the germline V gene, CDR1 is WNHNN and CDR2 is SYGVQD (reference sequence). The CDR3 sequence is 14 residues long. Trimming removed 6 bases from V and 4 bases from J, with 16 bases in between.

The chain recombines TRBV29-1 with TRBJ1-2; 10 nucleotides line up with TRBD1. From germline, CDR1 is SQVTM and CDR2 ANQGSEA. V trimming: 6 bases; J trimming: 8 bases; junction bases outside the gene matches: 6. The CDR3 has 12 amino acids. CDR3 sequence: CSVTDRGNGYTF. The CDR3 DNA sequence: TGCAGCGTCACGGACAGGGGGAACGGCTACACCTTC. Combining the CDR3 with reference TRBV29-1 and TRBJ1-2 gives the whole variable domain SAVISQKPSRDICQRGTSLTIQCQVDSQVTMMFWYRQQPGQSLTLIATANQGSEATYESGFVIDKFPISRPNLTFSTLTVSNMSPEDSSIYLCSVTDRGNGYTFGSGTRLTVV.

The chain uses TRBV4-3 and TRBJ1-1; D is uncertain. The ends were cut back, 1 base at V and 1 base at J, with 10 bases in the middle. Germline V gene sequence: CDR1 LGHNA, CDR2 YSLEER. The CDR3 is made up of 15 amino acids. CDR3 DNA sequence: TGCGCCAGCAGCCAAGGTCATCCAGGGAACACTGAAGCTTTCTTT. This translates into CASSQGHPGNTEAFF.

This chain uses TRBV30 with TRBJ1-1; D is ambiguous. V dropped 2 bases and J dropped 1 base, with 8 bases sitting between them. There are 13 residues in the CDR3. CDR1 is GTSNPN, CDR2 SVGIG, per germline (reference sequence). The CDR3 spells CAWSTHGNTEAFF. The DNA of the CDR3 is TGTGCCTGGAGTACCCATGGGAACACTGAAGCTTTCTTT.

The CDR3 DNA follows: TGCGCCAGCAGCCAAGGGACTGCTAAAGATACGCAGTATTTT. Translating it yields CASSQGTAKDTQYF. The rearrangement links TRBV4-3 to TRBJ2-3, with D perhaps TRBD2 (5 bases). From germline, CDR1 is LGHNA and CDR2 YSLEER. CDR3 length: 14 residues. V shed 1 base and J shed 5 bases, with 10 bases lying between them.

The chain uses TRBV10-3 and TRBJ2-7; TRBD2 agrees at 7 bases. V trimming: 5 bases; J trimming: 2 bases; junction bases outside the gene matches: 9. The CDR3 runs 15 residues. CDR1 is ENHRY and CDR2 is SYGVKD in the germline V gene. CDR3 nucleotide sequence: TGTGCCATCAGTCCCCTAGAGCGGGGACCCTACGAGCAGTACTTC. Translating it yields CAISPLERGPYEQYF.

The chain links TRBV5-1 to TRBJ2-3; 9 positions match TRBD1. V shed 4 bases and J 5 bases; nucleotides not matched to a gene: 5. The CDR3 has 14 amino acids. Germline V CDR1 and CDR2: SGHRS, YFSETQ. CDR3: CASSGTGGGDTQYF. As DNA, the CDR3 is TGCGCCAGCAGCGGTACAGGGGGCGGAGATACGCAGTATTTT.

This clone was counted once. The chain links TRBV29-1 to TRBJ2-3, with D hard to call. With 5 bases removed from V and 1 base from J, the gap between germline ends came to 4 bases. CDR3 size: 11 residues. Germline V gene sequence: CDR1 SQVTM, CDR2 ANQGSEA. In DNA, the CDR3 is TGCAGCGTTCGCGGCACAGATACGCAGTATTTT. Amino acid sequence: CSVRGTDTQYF.

The gene calls are TRBV3-1 (or the pseudogene TRBV3-2) and TRBJ2-7, with TRBD2 identical over 13 bases. V shed 5 bases and J 0 bases; nucleotides not matched to a gene: 7. CDR1 is LGHDT, CDR2 YNNKEL, per germline (reference sequence). The CDR3 spans 17 residues. Written as DNA, the CDR3 is TGTGCCAGCAGCTTGGGACTAGCGGGGCGCCACTCCTACGAGCAGTACTTC. It encodes CASSLGLAGRHSYEQYF.

The V call is TRBV6-2 or TRBV6-3, the J call TRBJ2-1; TRBD2 is a possible D gene (6 bases). This CDR3 comprises 13 residues. Germline V gene sequence: CDR1 MNHEY, CDR2 SVGEGT. Deletions cut 5 bases from V and 9 bases from J, with 14 bases between. CDR3 sequence reads: CASSGSGLGEQFF. In DNA form, the CDR3 reads TGTGCCAGCAGTGGTAGCGGATTGGGTGAGCAGTTCTTC.

V and J are TRBV5-4 and TRBJ2-6; tentative D call: TRBD2 (7 bases). This CDR3 is 18 amino acids long. CDR1 is SGHNT and CDR2 is YYREEE in the germline V gene (reference sequence). Trimming removed 4 bases at V and 0 bases at J, with 17 bases between. CDR3 loop: CASSGEGLTGSGANVLTF. Here the CDR3 DNA reads TGTGCCAGCAGCGGGGAGGGACTGACAGGCTCTGGGGCCAACGTCCTGACTTTC.

The V gene is TRBV14, the J gene TRBJ2-2, with D uncertain. Deletions cut 1 base from V and 3 bases from J, with 6 bases between. The CDR3 runs to 14 residues. Germline CDR1 reads SGHDN; CDR2 reads FVKESK. CDR3 bases: TGTGCCAGCAGCCAAGTCGCCCACACCGGGGAGCTGTTTTTT. This translates into CASSQVAHTGELFF.

This chain links TRBV27 with TRBJ1-6; D not certain. CDR1 is MNHEY and CDR2 is SMNVEV in the germline V gene (reference sequence). With 0 bases removed from V and 2 bases from J, the gap between germline ends came to 11 bases. The CDR3 has 17 amino acids. This CDR3 is CASSLSDPGTYNSPLHF. The CDR3 nucleotides are TGTGCCAGCAGTTTATCGGACCCAGGAACCTATAATTCACCCCTCCACTTT.

This clone was detected a few times. V is TRBV6-2 or TRBV6-3 and J is TRBJ2-1, with D possibly being TRBD2 (5 bases). The CDR3 length is 15 residues. V was shortened by 1 base and J by 8 bases, with 15 bases between the two germline ends. CDR1 is MNHEY and CDR2 is SVGEGT in the germline V gene. CDR3 DNA sequence: TGTGCCAGCAGTTACTGGAGAACGAGCGGAGATGAGCAGTTCTTC. It encodes CASSYWRTSGDEQFF.